This TCR beta chain is from a study of cytomegalovirus exposure and HLA in healthy donors. Study context: Ancestry clustering placed about 86% of over 300 genotyped donors in the Caucasian-associated cluster.

Findings and caveats of the study: The classifier reportedly diagnosed cytomegalovirus status with high specificity and sensitivity.

In the PCR, 60 Vbeta and 13 Jbeta primers were used. Assay used: immunoSEQ multiplex PCR; TCRdb lists only in-frame clones, some missing. The sample lists some 180,000 clones; approximately 82% were seen once. Comment on this clone: What it binds is unknown.

This CDR3 spans 16 amino acids. Trimming left V 0 bases short and J 0 bases short, with 10 bases between. The germline CDR1 and CDR2 sequences are SGHDN and FVKESK. The receptor was isolated from a woman in her late teens or twenties in good health and CMV-seronegative. The chain recombines TRBV14 with TRBJ2-3; tentative D call: TRBD1 (5 bases). The sequenced material came from PBMCs. Written as DNA, the CDR3 is TGTGCCAGCAGCCAAGAAAGGACAACTAGCACAGATACGCAGTATTTT. Its protein product is CASSQERTTSTDTQYF.